The source of this T cell receptor beta chain is a study of cytomegalovirus exposure and HLA in healthy donors. Whole-study context: The platform used for the 120 validation repertoires matched that of the roughly 670 first-cohort repertoires, a later analysis reported.

This clone was recorded a few times. Its target is not known. Sequencing used immunoSEQ multiplex PCR; TCRdb keeps in-frame clones, though not all of them. Counted here are 70,000 to 80,000 clones, roughly 94% occurring once; the ten biggest clones make up 3.3%. The study drew the donors from its roughly 120-subject validation cohort, separate from the roughly 700-subject first cohort. General observations from the study: Specificity for CMV antigens was confirmed in vitro for a few of the CMV-associated chains. The tendency of first-cohort TCR clusters to co-occur in the roughly 110 validation repertoires was the finding of a later analysis.

Trimming stripped 0 bases from V and 4 bases from J, with 13 bases between. This CDR3 contains 16 residues. Germline lookup yields CDR1 WSHSY and CDR2 SAAADI. This sequence was found in a young woman in good health and CMV-seropositive. Material: PBMCs. The rearrangement uses TRBV10-2 and TRBJ1-5; D is possibly TRBD1 (5 bases). The CDR3 region has the DNA TGCGCCAGCAGTGAGTCGAACAGGTCTGGTAATCAGCCCCAGCATTTT. This sequence encodes CASSESNRSGNQPQHF.